These 30 T cell receptor beta chains were sequenced from one sample in a study of CD8 T cells in ankylosing spondylitis. TCRdb recomputed calls from the 5' RACE reads with MiXCR, one row per CDR3 protein. The table includes about 240,000 distinct CDR3 sequences, approximately 9% detected once. Sequenced: blood, either unsorted or a sorted T cell fraction (not recorded which). These receptors were obtained from a male donor with ankylosing spondylitis or in good health (not recorded which).

The sample holds many counts of this clonotype. The chain employs TRBV20-1 and TRBJ2-3; 7 positions match TRBD2. The CDR3 length is 15 residues. CDR1 DFQATT and CDR2 SNEGSKA come from the germline V gene (reference sequence). The V gene end was trimmed by 3 bases and the J gene end by 0 bases; junction bases not matched to a gene: 6. The DNA of the CDR3 is TGCAGTGCTAGCGCGGGACTACCCAGCACAGATACGCAGTATTTT. This codes for CSASAGLPSTDTQYF.

This clonotype was seen ten or more times. The chain has TRBV5-1 and TRBJ2-5; TRBD1 or TRBD2 may be the D gene (5 bases each). Germline CDR1 SGHRS, CDR2 YFSETQ. The CDR3 runs 15 residues. V lost 4 bases and J lost 7, with 20 bases in between. This CDR3 reads CASSPEPQGEVTQYF. The CDR3 DNA reads as TGCGCCAGCAGCCCCGAACCCCAGGGAGAAGTGACCCAGTACTTC.

There are many counts of this clonotype. The V and J genes are TRBV11-2 and TRBJ2-3; 10 nucleotides align to TRBD2. This CDR3 spans 15 amino acids. Germline V CDR1 and CDR2: SGHAT, FQNNGV. J lost 6 bases, V lost 5 bases, and 8 bases had no gene match. CDR3 coding DNA: TGTGCCAGCAGCGTAAGCGGGGGGGCCCGGGATACGCAGTATTTT. It codes for CASSVSGGARDTQYF.

This clonotype showed up many times. The chain has TRBV9 and TRBJ2-3, with D perhaps TRBD1 or TRBD2 (5 bases each). Trimming stripped 3 bases from V and 5 bases from J, with 16 bases between. The CDR3 runs to 15 residues. The germline gives CDR1 SGDLS, CDR2 YYNGEE. The CDR3 loop reads CASSAGTAGKDTQYF. The DNA for the CDR3 is TGTGCCAGCAGCGCCGGGACGGCTGGGAAAGATACGCAGTATTTT.

This clonotype showed up many times. The chain has TRBV7-2 and TRBJ2-3; D gene uncertain. The germline CDR1 and CDR2 sequences are SGHTA and FQGNSA. The V gene lost 5 bases and the J gene lost 7 bases, with 13 bases spanning the gap. The CDR3 sequence is 13 residues long. The CDR3 DNA is TGTGCCAGCAGCCAAAGTAGCCCCAATACGCAGTATTTT. Protein sequence: CASSQSSPNTQYF.

This chain uses TRBV5-1 with TRBJ2-7; no clear D gene. The CDR3 contains 14 residues. V lost 1 base and J lost 3, with 11 bases in between. Germline-derived CDR1 and CDR2 are SGHRS and YFSETQ. The CDR3 DNA reads as TGCGCCAGCAGCTTGAGATGGGATCTCTACGAGCAGTACTTC. Translating it yields CASSLRWDLYEQYF. The full variable domain, in which reference TRBV5-1 and TRBJ2-7 provide the parts outside the CDR3, is KAGVTQTPRYLIKTRGQQVTLSCSPISGHRSVSWYQQTPGQGLQFLFEYFSETQRNKGNFPGRFSGRQFSNSRSEMNVSTLELGDSALYLCASSLRWDLYEQYFGPGTRLTVT.

This clonotype was recorded at least ten times. The chain employs TRBV12-3 or TRBV12-4 and TRBJ2-1; 11 nucleotides agree with TRBD2. There are 14 residues in the CDR3. V was clipped by 9 bases and J by 3 bases; unmatched bases: 4. This CDR3 reads CASLTSGDYNEQFF. Written as DNA, the CDR3 is TGTGCCAGTCTGACTAGCGGGGACTACAATGAGCAGTTCTTC.

V and J are TRBV11-3 and TRBJ2-3; 11 bases are shared with TRBD2. The CDR3 runs to 17 residues. Germline V gives CDR1 SGHNT, CDR2 YENEEA. V dropped 0 bases and J dropped 2; count of bases not matched to a gene: 4. The CDR3 nucleotides read TGTGCCAGCAGCTTAGATATGACTAGCGGGAACACAGATACGCAGTATTTT. Translating it yields CASSLDMTSGNTDTQYF.

This clonotype occurred many times. The V gene is TRBV6-5, the J gene TRBJ2-7; D is unresolved. The V gene lost 0 bases and the J gene lost 2 bases, with 11 bases spanning the gap. The CDR3 loop spans 15 amino acids. Per germline, CDR1 MNHEY and CDR2 SVGAGI. This CDR3 reads CASSYSTLDPYEQYF. CDR3 coding DNA: TGTGCCAGCAGTTACTCGACTCTGGACCCCTACGAGCAGTACTTC.

This clonotype was observed at least ten times. Written as DNA, the CDR3 is TGTGCCAGCAGTCCCTCTAGATACAATGAGCAGTTCTTC. Its protein product is CASSPSRYNEQFF. The chain joins TRBV6-2 or TRBV6-3 to TRBJ2-1; D unclear. Germline-derived CDR1 and CDR2 are MNHEY and SVGEGT. The CDR3 covers 13 residues. V lost 5 bases to trimming and J lost 4 bases, with 9 bases between them.

This clonotype occurred once. The gene calls are TRBV20-1 and TRBJ2-3, with TRBD1 as a possible D gene (6 bases). Germline V gene lookup returns CDR1 DFQATT and CDR2 SNEGSKA (reference sequence). The V end lost 1 base, the J end lost 2 bases, and 28 bases lay between the germline ends. This CDR3 has 20 amino acids. CDR3 DNA: TGCAGTGCTAGAGGGAAACATCTCCGGGACACCATCTCTTCCACAGATACGCAGTATTTT. Its protein is CSARGKHLRDTISSTDTQYF.

The sample holds many counts of this clonotype. The CDR3 region is CSALTGSNQPQHF. The CDR3 DNA is TGCAGTGCTTTGACTGGGAGCAATCAGCCCCAGCATTTT. The chain uses TRBV20-1 and TRBJ1-5; D remains ambiguous. V was clipped by 5 bases and J by 1 base, with 9 bases between them. The V gene's germline CDR1 is DFQATT and CDR2 SNEGSKA (reference sequence). This CDR3 has 13 amino acids.

A few counts support this clonotype. This chain links TRBV20-1 with TRBJ2-1; perhaps TRBD2 as D (5 bases). Trimming pared 7 bases from V and 4 bases from J, leaving 8 bases between. The germline CDR1 and CDR2 sequences are DFQATT and SNEGSKA (reference sequence). This CDR3 has 11 amino acids. Here the CDR3 reads CSGLAYNEQFF. CDR3 nucleotides: TGCAGTGGTCTAGCTTACAATGAGCAGTTCTTC.

Only a few counts were recorded for this clonotype. V and J are TRBV5-1 and TRBJ2-1; D might be TRBD1 or TRBD2, each matching 5 bases. V lost 0 bases and J 4 bases, leaving 8 bases between the germline ends. CDR1 SGHRS and CDR2 YFSETQ come from the germline V gene. The length of the CDR3 is 14 residues. The CDR3 bases are TGCGCCAGCAGCTTGGCAGAGGGGTACAATGAGCAGTTCTTC. Translation gives CASSLAEGYNEQFF.

The J gene is TRBJ2-7, the V gene TRBV10-3, with 9 positions matching TRBD1. Trimming at V came to 5 bases and at J to 6 bases, leaving 8 bases not matched to a gene. The CDR3 has 14 residues. CDR1 and CDR2 (germline): ENHRY, SYGVKD. The CDR3 spells CAISLPGQGREQYF. The CDR3 nucleotides are TGTGCCATCAGTTTACCGGGACAGGGACGCGAGCAGTACTTC.

Ten or more counts support this clonotype. The rearrangement joins TRBV5-5 to TRBJ2-1; D gene ambiguous. CDR3 size: 13 residues. Germline V gives CDR1 SGHKS, CDR2 YYEKEE (reference sequence). The ends were cut back, 0 bases at V and 7 bases at J, with 8 bases in the middle. Here the CDR3 reads CASSLAARNEQFF. DNA of the CDR3: TGTGCCAGCAGCTTGGCAGCCCGAAATGAGCAGTTCTTC. Full variable domain (remainder filled in from reference TRBV5-5 and TRBJ2-1): DAGVTQSPTHLIKTRGQQVTLRCSPISGHKSVSWYQQVLGQGPQFIFQYYEKEERGRGNFPDRFSARQFPNYSSELNVNALLLGDSALYLCASSLAARNEQFFGPGTRLTVL.

V is TRBV7-6 and J is TRBJ2-7; a possible D gene is TRBD2 (6 bases). The ends were cut back, 5 bases at V and 4 bases at J, with 15 bases in the middle. The CDR3 consists of 14 residues. Germline values: CDR1 SGHVS, CDR2 FNYEAQ. DNA of the CDR3: TGTGCCAGCAGCCCCTTCGGGAGAGGGTACGAGCAGTACTTC. Residues: CASSPFGRGYEQYF.

This clonotype appeared many times. This chain links TRBV14 with TRBJ1-2; D might be TRBD1 (6 bases). The CDR3 runs to 16 residues. Germline-derived CDR1 and CDR2 are SGHDN and FVKESK. Deletions cut 6 bases from V and 4 bases from J, with 21 bases between. DNA for the CDR3: TGTGCCAGCAGTAAGGGGGGGGGAAACCTCCTCTATGGCTACACCTTC. Protein product: CASSKGGGNLLYGYTF.

This clonotype was observed at least ten times. The chain carries TRBV12-3 or TRBV12-4 and TRBJ2-3; D not resolved. V was shortened by 5 bases and J by 7 bases, with 16 bases between the two germline ends. CDR3 size: 14 residues. DNA of the CDR3: TGTGCCAGCAGTCCTGCCCCTATTTCGTATACGCAGTATTTT. Its protein product is CASSPAPISYTQYF.

At least ten counts were recorded for this clonotype. Written as DNA, the CDR3 is TGCGCCAGCAGTTCCGGCCCTGAGAACACTGAAGCTTTCTTT. Protein: CASSSGPENTEAFF. The chain employs TRBV5-1 and TRBJ1-1; D not resolved. This CDR3 is 14 amino acids long. CDR1 is SGHRS and CDR2 is YFSETQ in the germline V gene. Trimming stripped 5 bases from V and 1 base from J, with 12 bases between.

In its sample, this clonotype was seen many times. The gene calls are TRBV12-3 or TRBV12-4 and TRBJ2-7; D ambiguous. V lost 3 bases, J lost 2 bases, and 5 bases lay in between. This CDR3 contains 12 residues. CDR3 region: CASSFSPYEQYF. The CDR3 DNA sequence: TGTGCCAGCAGTTTTTCCCCCTACGAGCAGTACTTC.

This clonotype was found many times. The J gene is TRBJ2-7, the V gene TRBV12-3 or TRBV12-4; 11 nucleotides agree with TRBD1. The ends lost 6 bases at V and 3 bases at J; junction bases unmatched: 4. This CDR3 comprises 14 residues. CDR3 DNA sequence: TGTGCCAGCAGGACGGGACAGGGGGGCTACGAGCAGTACTTC. This sequence encodes CASRTGQGGYEQYF.

This clonotype was seen ten or more times. V is TRBV20-1 and J is TRBJ2-5, with D uncertain. V was trimmed by 1 base and J by 1 base, leaving 1 base between them. This CDR3 has 11 residues. The V gene's germline CDR1 is DFQATT and CDR2 SNEGSKA (reference sequence). The CDR3 here is CSARAQETQYF. The CDR3, as DNA: TGCAGTGCTAGAGCCCAAGAGACCCAGTACTTC.

The table lists this clonotype with many counts. The chain carries TRBV4-3 and TRBJ2-3; a weak D match, TRBD2 (6 bases). The CDR3 spans 16 residues. The germline gives CDR1 LGHNA, CDR2 YSLEER. V lost 0 bases, J lost 2 bases, and 12 bases lay in between. The CDR3 DNA sequence: TGCGCCAGCAGCCAAGATCGGAGGGGTCCCACAGATACGCAGTATTTT. Amino acids: CASSQDRRGPTDTQYF.

In its sample, this clonotype was seen many times. The CDR3 is CAISRDSRNQPQHF. The DNA for the CDR3 is TGTGCCATCAGTCGGGACAGCCGCAATCAGCCCCAGCATTTT. The chain has TRBV10-3 and TRBJ1-5; TRBD1 matches 7 bases. V lost 5 bases to trimming and J lost 2 bases; unmatched junction nucleotides: 3. The CDR3 covers 14 residues. Germline V lookup: CDR1 ENHRY, CDR2 SYGVKD.

This clonotype was detected many times. The rearrangement links TRBV6-2 or TRBV6-3 to TRBJ2-5; D is perhaps TRBD2 (5 bases). This CDR3 comprises 12 residues. Trimming cost V 7 bases and J 4 bases, with 10 bases left between them. The V gene's germline CDR1 is MNHEY and CDR2 SVGEGT. CDR3 sequence: CASMDGGETQYF. The CDR3 DNA sequence: TGTGCCAGCATGGATGGAGGAGAGACCCAGTACTTC.

This clonotype was counted many times. The chain uses TRBV2 and TRBJ1-2; the D gene is possibly TRBD1 (5 bases). Germline lookup yields CDR1 SNHLY and CDR2 FYNNEI. Trimming pared 3 bases from V and 3 bases from J, leaving 14 bases between. This CDR3 spans 15 amino acids. The CDR3 DNA sequence: TGTGCCAGCAGTGACGGCAACCCGGGGGACTATGGCTACACCTTC. Translation gives CASSDGNPGDYGYTF.

This clonotype showed up just a few times. The chain carries TRBV12-3 or TRBV12-4 and TRBJ2-3; TRBD1 or TRBD2 may be the D gene (5 bases each). This CDR3 region has 15 residues. Here the CDR3 DNA reads TGTGCAAGTTCAGGGCGGACTTCTAGCACAGATACGCAGTATTTT. This translates into CASSGRTSSTDTQYF.

CDR3 DNA: TGTGCCAGCTCACCACCACAGGGGCCCAACACTGAAGCTTTCTTT. It yields the protein CASSPPQGPNTEAFF. V usage is TRBV18 and J usage is TRBJ1-1; 7 bases agree with TRBD1. The germline V gene has CDR1 KGHSH and CDR2 LQKENI. Losses at the gene ends were 0 bases for V and 2 bases for J; bases not matched to a gene: 3. The CDR3 sequence is 15 residues long.

The chain joins TRBV29-1 to TRBJ1-2; D unclear. The CDR3 contains 12 residues. Per the germline V gene, CDR1 is SQVTM and CDR2 is ANQGSEA. Trimming took off 4 bases at V and 4 bases at J, with 10 bases between the two ends. The CDR3 region has the DNA TGCAGCGTTGTTAGCAGTTCCTATGGCTACACCTTC. It specifies CSVVSSSYGYTF.